Listed below are T cell receptor beta chains from one sample, sequenced in a study of vaccination and CD4 T cells after COVID-19. Their antigens remain unidentified. TCRdb called the PCR reads again in MiXCR, with one record for every CDR3 protein. The sample consists of 8,000 to 9,500 distinct CDR3 sequences, roughly two thirds of them appearing once. Sequencing input: CD4+ T cells from blood, cultured in vitro. The source of these receptors is a human donor who had recovered from COVID-19. CDR3s include the opening cysteine and the closing phenylalanine or tryptophan. Fields, in order: V gene, D gene, clone size, J gene, CDR3 protein, CDR3 DNA. A D gene is named only where the DNA matches it firmly. Clone size is stated in some rows and not others, as once, few, many or a class when expanded.

TRBV20-1	NA	NA	TRBJ2-7	CSAPPGLGVYEQYF	TGCAGTGCCCCACCGGGCCTAGGGGTTTACGAGCAGTACTTC
TRBV18	NA	NA	TRBJ1-1	CASSYTQNTEAFF	TGTGCCAGCTCGTACACACAGAACACTGAAGCTTTCTTT
TRBV7-9	TRBD1	NA	TRBJ1-2	CASSSLNHRGASYGYTF	TGTGCCAGCAGCTCCCTCAACCACAGGGGGGCCAGCTATGGCTACACCTTC
TRBV27	TRBD1	NA	TRBJ1-6	CASSPDRGWNSPLHF	TGTGCCAGCAGTCCTGACAGGGGATGGAATTCACCCCTCCACTTT
TRBV6-1	NA	NA	TRBJ2-3	CASSDRAPPTDTQYF	TGTGCCAGCAGTGACCGGGCTCCCCCCACAGATACGCAGTATTTT
TRBV7-2	NA	NA	TRBJ1-5	CASSLGDHNQPQHF	TGTGCCAGCAGCTTAGGTGACCACAATCAGCCCCAGCATTTT
TRBV30	TRBD1	NA	TRBJ1-2	CAWSIFRGSGYTF	TGTGCCTGGAGCATCTTCAGGGGGTCAGGCTACACCTTC
TRBV28	NA	NA	TRBJ2-7	CASSSPGGETYEQYF	TGTGCCAGCAGTTCGCCTGGCGGGGAAACCTACGAGCAGTACTTC
TRBV10-2	NA	NA	TRBJ1-5	CASSESQGLWGNQPQHF	TGCGCCAGCAGTGAGTCTCAGGGGCTATGGGGCAATCAGCCCCAGCATTTT
TRBV12-3/TRBV12-4	NA	NA	TRBJ1-2	CASSPLRRAGAGYGYTF	TGTGCCAGCAGTCCTCTCCGAAGGGCAGGGGCTGGCTATGGCTACACCTTC
TRBV20-1	NA	NA	TRBJ1-2	CSAPRDRSPYGYTF	TGCAGTGCTCCACGTGACAGGTCCCCTTATGGCTACACCTTC
TRBV30	TRBD1	NA	TRBJ2-7	CAWRAWGQPRGPQYF	TGTGCCTGGAGGGCCTGGGGACAGCCCAGGGGGCCTCAGTACTTC
TRBV15	NA	few	TRBJ1-2	CATSRDKANYGYTF	TGTGCCACCAGCAGAGATAAAGCTAACTATGGCTACACCTTC
TRBV20-1	NA	NA	TRBJ1-2	CSARDIQVDNYGYTF	TGCAGTGCTAGAGATATTCAGGTGGATAACTATGGCTACACCTTC
TRBV5-1	NA	NA	TRBJ1-6	CASSPTDLNSSLHF	TGCGCCAGCAGCCCTACCGACCTTAATTCATCCCTCCACTTT
TRBV3-1	NA	once	TRBJ1-1	CASSQDSGREAFF	TGTGCCAGCAGCCAAGATTCGGGCAGAGAAGCTTTCTTT
TRBV4-1	NA	once	TRBJ1-2	CASSQDGSLGGYTF	TGCGCCAGCAGCCAAGATGGATCATTGGGGGGCTACACCTTC
TRBV18	TRBD1	NA	TRBJ1-5	CASSPTGGDGQPQHF	TGTGCCAGCTCACCGACAGGGGGCGATGGTCAGCCCCAGCATTTT
TRBV5-4	NA	NA	TRBJ1-5	CASSLRVGGRNQPQHF	TGTGCCAGCAGCCTGCGCGTAGGAGGCCGCAATCAGCCCCAGCATTTT
TRBV24-1	TRBD2	once	TRBJ2-5	CATSDLKVTSGEKETQYF	TGTGCCACCAGTGATTTGAAAGTGACTAGCGGGGAGAAAGAGACCCAGTACTTC
TRBV27	TRBD1	NA	TRBJ1-5	CASSAGTRGKGQPQHF	TGTGCCAGCAGTGCGGGCACCAGGGGGAAGGGTCAGCCCCAGCATTTT
TRBV12-3/TRBV12-4	TRBD1	NA	TRBJ1-2	CASSLRTTGKSNGYTF	TGTGCCAGCAGTTTAAGGACGACAGGGAAAAGTAACGGCTACACCTTC
TRBV7-9	NA	NA	TRBJ2-2	CASSLAAGELFF	TGTGCCAGCAGCTTAGCTGCCGGGGAGCTGTTTTTT
TRBV20-1	TRBD1	few	TRBJ1-2	CSAVGSLGQDGYTF	TGCAGTGCAGTAGGGAGTTTGGGACAGGATGGCTACACCTTC
TRBV11-2	NA	NA	TRBJ2-7	CASTHIRGHVYEQYF	TGTGCCAGCACCCACATTCGAGGACATGTCTACGAGCAGTACTTC
TRBV6-1	NA	NA	TRBJ2-2	CASSTYRGGGTGELFF	TGTGCCAGCAGTACGTACAGGGGAGGTGGGACCGGGGAGCTGTTTTTT
TRBV6-5	NA	once	TRBJ1-1	CASSFSTTVLNTEAFF	TGTGCCAGCAGTTTTTCCACGACAGTCCTGAACACTGAAGCTTTCTTT
TRBV7-9	TRBD2	NA	TRBJ2-3	CASSSTSTGGSDTQYF	TGTGCCAGCAGCTCCACGTCTACGGGAGGGTCAGATACGCAGTATTTT
TRBV5-1	NA	NA	TRBJ1-2	CASSPGTVLDYGYTF	TGCGCCAGCAGCCCGGGGACTGTACTGGACTATGGCTACACCTTC
TRBV6-1	NA	NA	TRBJ1-6	CASSELENSPLHF	TGTGCCAGCAGTGAACTGGAAAATTCACCCCTCCACTTT
TRBV10-3	NA	NA	TRBJ1-1	CAISGRWNTEAFF	TGTGCCATCAGTGGACGGTGGAACACTGAAGCTTTCTTT
TRBV20-1	NA	NA	TRBJ2-7	CSASGGRYEQYF	TGCAGTGCTAGCGGGGGGCGCTACGAGCAGTACTTC
TRBV19	TRBD1	NA	TRBJ1-6	CASSIRRQGGGPLHF	TGTGCCAGTAGTATTCGGCGACAGGGTGGAGGGCCCCTCCACTTT
TRBV2	TRBD1	NA	TRBJ1-4	CASKGQLNEKLFF	TGTGCCAGCAAGGGACAGCTTAATGAAAAACTGTTTTTT
TRBV4-2	NA	NA	TRBJ1-2	CASTPADSANYGYTF	TGTGCCAGCACGCCTGCGGACAGCGCTAACTATGGCTACACCTTC
TRBV12-3/TRBV12-4	TRBD1	NA	TRBJ1-1	CASLGRTGGEAFF	TGTGCCAGCCTCGGGCGGACAGGCGGTGAAGCTTTCTTT
TRBV6-1	NA	NA	TRBJ1-1	CASRRATGHTEAFF	TGTGCCAGCAGGAGGGCCACAGGTCACACTGAAGCTTTCTTT
TRBV27	NA	NA	TRBJ1-2	CASSPGGAGLANYGYTF	TGTGCCAGCAGTCCTGGGGGGGCCGGTCTAGCTAACTATGGCTACACCTTC
TRBV23-1	NA	NA	TRBJ1-5	CAHRPTNIYQPQHF	TGCGCCCACAGACCGACCAATATTTATCAGCCCCAGCATTTT
TRBV20-1	TRBD1	few	TRBJ1-2	CSASDHQGAQTYGYTF	TGCAGTGCTAGTGATCACCAGGGGGCGCAGACCTATGGCTACACCTTC
TRBV20-1	NA	NA	TRBJ1-5	CSARGAGLNQPQHF	TGCAGTGCTAGAGGAGCGGGACTCAATCAGCCCCAGCATTTT